Each of the 25 T cell receptor beta chains below was sequenced from the same sample in a study of T cells after yellow fever vaccination. One entry per CDR3 protein results from TCRdb running MiXCR on the 5' RACE reads. The sample shows about 330,000 distinct CDR3 sequences, roughly 8% of them seen only once. Sample: PBMCs, taken about 49 days after the first yellow fever vaccination. These receptors came from a man between 18 and 29 years old who received the YFV17D yellow fever vaccine.

This clonotype was observed a few times. The chain uses TRBV5-1 and TRBJ2-3; D is uncertain. V lost 0 bases and J lost 4, with 12 bases in between. This CDR3 spans 15 amino acids. Germline CDR1 is SGHRS and CDR2 is YFSETQ. CDR3 DNA: TGCGCCAGCAGCTTGGCCCCTAAGGGTTCAGATACGCAGTATTTT. The encoded protein is CASSLAPKGSDTQYF.

V and J are TRBV5-8 and TRBJ1-1; unclear D gene. Germline V gives CDR1 SGHTS, CDR2 YDEGEE. CDR3 size: 14 residues. Deletions cut 0 bases from V and 3 bases from J, with 9 bases between. CDR3 region: CASSLAPVYTEAFF. DNA for the CDR3: TGTGCCAGCAGCTTGGCGCCGGTGTACACTGAAGCTTTCTTT.

The rearrangement uses TRBV4-3 and TRBJ1-3; D ambiguous. Germline V gene lookup returns CDR1 LGHNA and CDR2 YSLEER. This CDR3 region has 14 residues. V was clipped by 1 base and J by 7 bases, with 11 bases between them. The CDR3 DNA reads as TGCGCCAGCAGCCAAGGGAAGGACGTGAACACCATATATTTT. This sequence encodes CASSQGKDVNTIYF.

The rearrangement joins TRBV6-5 to TRBJ1-1; TRBD1 agrees at 9 bases. The CDR3 length is 15 residues. Germline V lookup: CDR1 MNHEY, CDR2 SVGAGI. J lost 1 base, V lost 1 base, and 1 base had no gene match. Here the CDR3 reads CASSYWGQGNTEAFF. The CDR3 region has the DNA TGTGCCAGCAGTTACTGGGGACAGGGGAACACTGAAGCTTTCTTT.

Judged by abundance, this clonotype is medium-sized (0.01 to 0.1%). The CDR3 here is CASRMFQGANYGYTF. The DNA of the CDR3 is TGTGCCAGTAGAATGTTCCAGGGAGCTAACTATGGCTACACCTTC. V gene TRBV19 combines with J gene TRBJ1-2; D might be TRBD1 (5 bases). The CDR3 has 15 residues. Trimming removed 6 bases at V and 0 bases at J, with 14 bases between. CDR1 is LNHDA and CDR2 is SQIVND in the germline V gene (reference sequence).

The chain has TRBV20-1 and TRBJ1-5; 7 bases agree with TRBD1. With V trimmed by 5 bases and J by 3 bases, 10 bases remained unmatched. Germline V gene sequence: CDR1 DFQATT, CDR2 SNEGSKA (reference sequence). CDR3 length: 15 amino acids. CDR3 DNA sequence: TGCAGTGCTCAACCCCGGGGACAGCACAATCAGCCCCAGCATTTT. This encodes CSAQPRGQHNQPQHF.

There are a few counts of this clonotype. V gene TRBV20-1 combines with J gene TRBJ1-2; D is uncertain. Germline V gene lookup returns CDR1 DFQATT and CDR2 SNEGSKA (reference sequence). The germline V and J ends were trimmed by 7 bases and 2 bases, with 14 bases remaining between them. There are 13 residues in the CDR3. CDR3 in DNA: TGCAGTGGAACTCCCGCGGTCAACTATGGCTACACCTTC. This codes for CSGTPAVNYGYTF.

As concerns this clonotype: The conserved phenylalanine or tryptophan normally closing the CDR3 is absent here, so this likely arose from a read error. Because the CDR3's place on the DNA is in doubt, the DNA is left out and the CDR3 is given as listed by TCRdb. The chain has TRBV29-1 and TRBJ2-3; the listed D gene, TRBD2, was not tested against the DNA. CDR1 is SQVTM and CDR2 is ANQGSEA in the germline V gene. The CDR3 length equals 11 residues, ends included. The CDR3 reads CSVDGLAGGLS.

This clonotype was counted a few times. This sequence joins TRBV7-2 and TRBJ2-2, with TRBD1 matching over 12 bases. The ends lost 4 bases at V and 2 bases at J; junction bases unmatched: 2. The CDR3 covers 16 residues. CDR1 and CDR2 (germline): SGHTA, FQGNSA. In DNA form, the CDR3 reads TGTGCCAGCAGCTCGGGGACAGGGGGCAACACCGGGGAGCTGTTTTTT. As protein: CASSSGTGGNTGELFF.

This clonotype was seen more than once but under ten times. The junction does not match germline at one end; this may be a read error. The chain joins TRBV7-9 to TRBJ2-7; D gene ambiguous. This CDR3 spans 11 amino acids. Germline V gene lookup returns CDR1 SEHNR and CDR2 FQNEAQ (reference sequence). The CDR3 reads CASSLGSALGF. CDR3 bases: TGTGCCAGCAGCTTAGGATCAGCCCTCGGGTTC.

This clonotype was seen only a few times. This chain uses TRBV20-1 with TRBJ1-2; D unresolved. Germline values: CDR1 DFQATT, CDR2 SNEGSKA (reference sequence). Trimming removed 5 bases at V and 5 bases at J, with 21 bases between. This CDR3 is built from 15 residues. In nucleotides, the CDR3 is TGCAGTGCTCTACGGGATGGGAGGTTTGGGTATGGCTACACCTTC. Protein product: CSALRDGRFGYGYTF.

There are a few counts of this clonotype. For the CDR3, the DNA is TGTGCCAGCAGCAACAATGGGGTCGGCTACGAGCAGTACTTC. Its translation is CASSNNGVGYEQYF. V is TRBV7-2 and J is TRBJ2-7; D remains ambiguous. From germline, CDR1 is SGHTA and CDR2 FQGNSA. V gave up 5 bases and J gave up 3 bases, with 14 bases separating them. The CDR3 has 14 residues. The full variable domain, completed using reference TRBV7-2 and TRBJ2-7, is GAGVSQSPSNKVTEKGKDVELRCDPISGHTALYWYRQSLGQGLEFLIYFQGNSAPDKSGLPSDRFSAERTGGSVSTLTIQRTQQEDSAVYLCASSNNGVGYEQYFGPGTRLTVT.

This clonotype was detected a few times. The chain joins TRBV7-9 to TRBJ1-3; D is uncertain. Trimming shortened V by 5 bases and J by 3 bases, and 17 bases separated the two germline ends. The CDR3 sequence is 16 residues long. Germline V gives CDR1 SEHNR, CDR2 FQNEAQ (reference sequence). The CDR3 nucleotides read TGTGCCAGCAGCCCCGACGAGGGTGGGGTTGGAAACACCATATATTTT. Protein product: CASSPDEGGVGNTIYF.

This clonotype was seen a few times. The V and J genes are TRBV7-8 and TRBJ2-1; TRBD1 or TRBD2 may be the D gene (5 bases each). V lost 1 base and J lost 4, with 17 bases in between. Germline V lookup: CDR1 SGHVS, CDR2 FQNEAQ. The CDR3 loop spans 17 amino acids. CDR3 residues: CASSLDSGTPGYNEQFF. Here the CDR3 DNA reads TGTGCCAGCAGCTTAGATTCCGGGACCCCCGGGTACAATGAGCAGTTCTTC.

This clonotype was found a few times. The chain recombines TRBV28 with TRBJ1-4; the match to TRBD1 covers 7 bases. Germline CDR1 is MDHEN and CDR2 is SYDVKM. V dropped 5 bases and J dropped 2; count of bases not matched to a gene: 2. CDR3 length: 14 amino acids. The CDR3 spells CASSPTGTNEKLFF. The CDR3 coding sequence is TGTGCCAGCAGTCCGACAGGGACTAATGAAAAACTGTTTTTT. Based on the CDR3 plus reference TRBV28 and TRBJ1-4, the full variable domain is DVKVTQSSRYLVKRTGEKVFLECVQDMDHENMFWYRQDPGLGLRLIYFSYDVKMKEKGDIPEGYSVSREKKERFSLILESASTNQTSMYLCASSPTGTNEKLFFGSGTQLSVL.

This clonotype occurred many times. The rearrangement uses TRBV7-9 and TRBJ1-2; 8 bases fit TRBD1. The trim removed 0 bases at V and 4 bases at J, leaving 1 base unmatched. The CDR3 extends over 14 amino acids. CDR1 and CDR2 from the germline V gene are SEHNR and FQNEAQ (reference sequence). The CDR3 spells CASSLATGGYGYTF. The CDR3 bases are TGTGCCAGCAGCTTAGCTACAGGGGGCTATGGCTACACCTTC.

Ten or more counts support this clonotype. This chain uses TRBV7-9 with TRBJ2-3; TRBD2 aligns across 7 bases. The J segment lost 0 bases and the V segment lost 3 bases, leaving 3 bases of the junction unmatched. The CDR3 runs 15 residues. Germline V gene lookup returns CDR1 SEHNR and CDR2 FQNEAQ (reference sequence). This CDR3 reads CASSLLGGSTDTQYF. The CDR3 coding sequence is TGTGCCAGCAGCTTGCTGGGGGGGAGCACAGATACGCAGTATTTT.

This clonotype turned up a few times. This rearrangement joins TRBV29-1 to TRBJ2-1, with TRBD2 matching over 10 bases. The CDR3 spans 19 residues. V trimming: 1 base; J trimming: 0 bases; junction bases outside the gene matches: 12. The germline gives CDR1 SQVTM, CDR2 ANQGSEA. The DNA for the CDR3 is TGCAGCGTTGAAGGCGTGGCTAGCGGGGGCCCGAGCTCCTACAATGAGCAGTTCTTC. The encoded protein is CSVEGVASGGPSSYNEQFF.

Ten or more counts support this clonotype. The chain has TRBV7-3 and TRBJ2-2; no firm D call. This CDR3 contains 15 residues. From germline, CDR1 is SGHTA and CDR2 FQGTGA. Trimming cost V 4 bases and J 0 bases, with 9 bases left between them. The CDR3 loop reads CASSSTPSNTGELFF. CDR3 sequence (DNA): TGTGCCAGCAGCTCGACTCCTTCGAACACCGGGGAGCTGTTTTTT.

This clonotype occurred many times. The rearrangement uses TRBV15 and TRBJ1-1; D remains ambiguous. Germline loops: CDR1 LNHNV, CDR2 YYDKDF (reference sequence). The ends were cut back, 5 bases at V and 1 base at J, with 8 bases in the middle. The CDR3 is made up of 13 amino acids. The CDR3 nucleotides read TGTGCCACCAGCCCGACACCGAACACTGAAGCTTTCTTT. This translates into CATSPTPNTEAFF. Drawing the rest from reference TRBV15 and TRBJ1-1, the complete variable domain is DAMVIQNPRYQVTQFGKPVTLSCSQTLNHNVMYWYQQKSSQAPKLLFHYYDKDFNNEADTPDNFQSRRPNTSFCFLDIRSPGLGDTAMYLCATSPTPNTEAFFGQGTRLTVV.

This clonotype turned up a few times. This sequence joins TRBV20-1 and TRBJ2-7, with TRBD1 as a possible D gene (5 bases). The CDR3 contains 15 residues. Germline CDR1 DFQATT, CDR2 SNEGSKA (reference sequence). With 6 bases removed from V and 0 bases from J, the gap between germline ends came to 18 bases. Here the CDR3 DNA reads TGCAGTGCCAACCCACCAGGGCGGAGCTCCTACGAGCAGTACTTC. Protein: CSANPPGRSSYEQYF.

This clonotype was recorded a few times. This chain links TRBV4-3 with TRBJ2-3, with a possible D match to TRBD1 (6 bases). Germline V gives CDR1 LGHNA, CDR2 YSLEER. The V end lost 4 bases, the J end lost 6 bases, and 11 bases lay between the germline ends. The CDR3 contains 13 residues. This chain's CDR3 is CASSRAGDDTQYF. The CDR3 nucleotides read TGCGCCAGCAGCCGAGCAGGGGACGATACGCAGTATTTT.

The CDR3 is CATLPAGVNYGYTF. In DNA form, the CDR3 reads TGTGCCACCTTACCGGCGGGAGTTAACTATGGCTACACCTTC. This chain uses TRBV2 with TRBJ1-2; D call uncertain. This CDR3 is built from 14 residues. The germline gives CDR1 SNHLY, CDR2 FYNNEI. With 10 bases removed from V and 1 base from J, the gap between germline ends came to 16 bases.

V is TRBV27 and J is TRBJ2-1; 10 bases agree with TRBD1. V was clipped by 6 bases and J by 14 bases; unmatched bases: 7. CDR3 length: 12 amino acids. Germline CDR1 and CDR2: MNHEY and SMNVEV (reference sequence). The CDR3 region has the DNA TGTGCCAGCAGCCCGGGGACAGGGGACGAGTTCTTC. Translated, it gives CASSPGTGDEFF.

This clonotype turned up a few times. J is TRBJ2-7 and V is TRBV27, with TRBD1 matching 8 bases. Germline V lookup: CDR1 MNHEY, CDR2 SMNVEV (reference sequence). J lost 6 bases, V lost 4 bases, and 8 bases had no gene match. The CDR3 contains 14 residues. Here the CDR3 DNA reads TGTGCCAGCAGTTACTGGCAGGGGGCGGTCGAGCAGTACGTC. It is translated as CASSYWQGAVEQYV.